The entry that follows covers one T cell receptor (beta chain) sequence. The CDR3 is 14 residues long. Germline V CDR1 and CDR2: SGHRS, YFSETQ. V lost 3 bases to trimming and J lost 5 bases, with 15 bases between them. Per the study methods: Using reference gene primer amplification, nucleated cell counts were estimated. The repertoire was sequenced with immunoSEQ multiplex PCR; TCRdb's copy has only in-frame clones and lacks some. The V and J calls and the clone size are those of that table, but D and trimming were determined from the DNA. The sample includes around 190,000 clones, 75% to 90% seen only once; the top ten take roughly 8.2%. This sample stems from a study of blood T cell repertoires in COVID-19. Study-wide background: Material from acute and convalescent COVID-19 was sourced from the United States, Italy and Spain.

Sequencing input: peripheral blood. The source of this sequence is a woman in her fifties or sixties with acute or convalescent COVID-19. The chain has TRBV5-1 and TRBJ2-7; D possibly corresponds to TRBD2 (6 bases). The CDR3: CASSSWGENDEQYF. The CDR3 DNA sequence: TGCGCCAGCAGCTCGTGGGGGGAAAATGACGAGCAGTACTTC. Full variable domain (remainder filled in from reference TRBV5-1 and TRBJ2-7): KAGVTQTPRYLIKTRGQQVTLSCSPISGHRSVSWYQQTPGQGLQFLFEYFSETQRNKGNFPGRFSGRQFSNSRSEMNVSTLELGDSALYLCASSSWGENDEQYFGPGTRLTVT.